This T cell receptor beta chain was recorded in a study of blood T cell repertoires in COVID-19. V shed 6 bases and J 10 bases; nucleotides not matched to a gene: 5. The CDR3 runs to 13 residues. The germline CDR1 and CDR2 sequences are MNHNY and SVGAGI (reference sequence). Original methodology: Amplification with reference gene primers provided the estimates of nucleated cell counts. Data came from immunoSEQ multiplex PCR; TCRdb stores just in-frame clones and leaves some out. V, J and clone size reflect that table, while D and trimming were determined from the DNA. The sample lists 250,000 or so clones, almost 85% occurring once.

Sequenced input: peripheral blood. This sequence originates from a woman of 80 years or more with acute or convalescent COVID-19. The chain combines TRBV6-6 with TRBJ1-6; 8 bases agree with TRBD1. The CDR3 loop reads CASSPGQASPLHF. Here the CDR3 DNA reads TGTGCCAGCAGCCCGGGACAGGCCTCACCCCTCCACTTT.